This T cell receptor (beta chain) was sequenced during a study of response to subunit inactivated influenza vaccine. General study findings and limits: T cells newly recruited by each seasonal influenza vaccination are few, the authors suggested.

Concerning this clonotype: Antigen specificity is unknown.

MiXCR was run by TCRdb on the RT-PCR reads, yielding one entry per CDR3 protein. The table lists more than 600,000 distinct CDR3 sequences, approximately 17% of them singletons, with 9.5% to 13% in the top ten. From germline, CDR1 is SGHRS and CDR2 YFSETQ. V was pared by 2 bases and J by 4 bases, with 5 bases of the junction left unmatched. The CDR3 has 15 amino acids. The rearrangement links TRBV5-1 to TRBJ1-2; 10 positions agree with TRBD1. Sequenced material: PBMCs from blood, taken more than 4 days after vaccination. This sequence was found in a middle-aged man who received an inactivated influenza vaccine. The CDR3 nucleotides read TGCGCCAGCAGCTTAGGGACAGGGGATAGCTATGGCTACACCTTC. Translating it yields CASSLGTGDSYGYTF. Looking up the rest from reference TRBV5-1 and TRBJ1-2 gives the full variable domain: KAGVTQTPRYLIKTRGQQVTLSCSPISGHRSVSWYQQTPGQGLQFLFEYFSETQRNKGNFPGRFSGRQFSNSRSEMNVSTLELGDSALYLCASSLGTGDSYGYTFGSGTRLTVV.